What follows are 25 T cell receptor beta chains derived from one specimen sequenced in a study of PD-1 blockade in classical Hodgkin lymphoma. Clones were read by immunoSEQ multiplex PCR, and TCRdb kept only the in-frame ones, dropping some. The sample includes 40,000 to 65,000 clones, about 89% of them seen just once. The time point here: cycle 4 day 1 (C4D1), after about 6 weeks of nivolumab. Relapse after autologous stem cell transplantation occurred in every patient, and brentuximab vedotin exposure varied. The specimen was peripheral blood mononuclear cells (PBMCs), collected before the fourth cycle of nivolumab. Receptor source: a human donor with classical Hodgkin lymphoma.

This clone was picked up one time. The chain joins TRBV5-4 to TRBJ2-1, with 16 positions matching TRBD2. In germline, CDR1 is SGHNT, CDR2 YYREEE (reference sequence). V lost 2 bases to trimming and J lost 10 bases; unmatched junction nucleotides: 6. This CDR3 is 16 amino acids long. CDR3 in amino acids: CASSFGTSGRALEQFF. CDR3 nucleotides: TGTGCCAGCAGCTTCGGGACTAGCGGGAGGGCCTTAGAGCAGTTCTTC.

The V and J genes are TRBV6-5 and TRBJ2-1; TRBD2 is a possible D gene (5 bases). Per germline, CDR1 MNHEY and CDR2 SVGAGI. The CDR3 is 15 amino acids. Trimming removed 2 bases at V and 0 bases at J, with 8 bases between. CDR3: CASSYGGGSYNEQFF. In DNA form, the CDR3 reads TGTGCCAGCAGTTACGGCGGAGGCTCCTACAATGAGCAGTTCTTC.

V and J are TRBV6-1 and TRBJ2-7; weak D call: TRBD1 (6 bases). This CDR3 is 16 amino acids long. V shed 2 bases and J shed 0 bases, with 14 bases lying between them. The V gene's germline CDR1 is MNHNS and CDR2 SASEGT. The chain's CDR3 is CASSEFRDTLSYEQYF. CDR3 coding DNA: TGTGCCAGCAGTGAATTTAGGGACACTCTCTCCTACGAGCAGTACTTC.

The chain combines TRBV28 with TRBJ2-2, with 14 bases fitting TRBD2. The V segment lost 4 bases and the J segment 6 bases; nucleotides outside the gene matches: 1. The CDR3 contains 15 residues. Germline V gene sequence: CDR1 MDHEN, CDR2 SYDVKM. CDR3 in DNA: TGTGCCAGCAGTTCGGGACTAGCGGGAGCCGGGGAGCTGTTTTTT. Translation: CASSSGLAGAGELFF.

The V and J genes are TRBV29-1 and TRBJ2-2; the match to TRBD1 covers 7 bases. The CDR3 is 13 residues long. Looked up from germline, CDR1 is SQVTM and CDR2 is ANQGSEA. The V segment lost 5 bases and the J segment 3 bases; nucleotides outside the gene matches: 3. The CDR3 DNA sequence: TGCAGCGTTCAGACAGGGCACACCGGGGAGCTGTTTTTT. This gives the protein CSVQTGHTGELFF.

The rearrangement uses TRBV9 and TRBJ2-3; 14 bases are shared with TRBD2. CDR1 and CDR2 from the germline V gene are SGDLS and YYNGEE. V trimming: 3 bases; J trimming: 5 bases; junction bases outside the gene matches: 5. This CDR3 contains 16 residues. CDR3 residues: CASSAGTSGRVDTQYF. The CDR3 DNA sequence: TGTGCCAGCAGCGCAGGGACTAGCGGGAGAGTAGATACGCAGTATTTT.

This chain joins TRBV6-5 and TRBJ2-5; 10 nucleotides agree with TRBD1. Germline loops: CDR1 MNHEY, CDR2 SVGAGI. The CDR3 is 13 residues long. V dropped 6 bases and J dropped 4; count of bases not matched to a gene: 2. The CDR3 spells CASRGQGGETQYF. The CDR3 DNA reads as TGTGCCAGCAGAGGACAGGGGGGAGAGACCCAGTACTTC.

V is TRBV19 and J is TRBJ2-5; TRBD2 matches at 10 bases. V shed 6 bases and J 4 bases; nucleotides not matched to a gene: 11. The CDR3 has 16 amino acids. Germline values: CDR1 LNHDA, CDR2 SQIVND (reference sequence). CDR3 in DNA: TGTGCCAGTAGGGGATTAGGGACTAGCGAAAGAGAGACCCAGTACTTC. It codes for CASRGLGTSERETQYF.

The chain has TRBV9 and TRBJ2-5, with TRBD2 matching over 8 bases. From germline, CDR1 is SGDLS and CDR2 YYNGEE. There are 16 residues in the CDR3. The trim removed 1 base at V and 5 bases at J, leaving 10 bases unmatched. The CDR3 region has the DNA TGTGCCAGCAGCGTATCGGGGGGGCAGGATTCGGAGACCCAGTACTTC. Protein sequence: CASSVSGGQDSETQYF. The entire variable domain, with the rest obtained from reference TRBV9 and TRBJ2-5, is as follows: DSGVTQTPKHLITATGQRVTLRCSPRSGDLSVYWYQQSLDQGLQFLIQYYNGEERAKGNILERFSAQQFPDLHSELNLSSLELGDSALYFCASSVSGGQDSETQYFGPGTRLLVL.

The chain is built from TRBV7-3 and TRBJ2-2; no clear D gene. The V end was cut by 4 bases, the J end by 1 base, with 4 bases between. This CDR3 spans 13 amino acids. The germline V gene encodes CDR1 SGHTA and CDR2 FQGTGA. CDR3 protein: CASSYENTGELFF. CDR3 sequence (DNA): TGTGCCAGCAGCTACGAGAACACCGGGGAGCTGTTTTTT.

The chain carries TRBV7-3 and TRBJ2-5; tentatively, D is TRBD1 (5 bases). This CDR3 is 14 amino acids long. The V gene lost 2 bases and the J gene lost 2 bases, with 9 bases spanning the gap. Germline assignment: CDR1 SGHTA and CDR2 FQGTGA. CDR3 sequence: CASSLVPGQETQYF. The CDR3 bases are TGTGCCAGCAGCTTAGTTCCAGGGCAAGAGACCCAGTACTTC.

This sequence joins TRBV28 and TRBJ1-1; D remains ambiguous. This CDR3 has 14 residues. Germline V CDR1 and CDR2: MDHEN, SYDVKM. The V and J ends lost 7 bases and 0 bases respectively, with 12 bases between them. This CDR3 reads CASIGSPLNTEAFF. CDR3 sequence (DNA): TGTGCCAGCATCGGGAGTCCCTTGAACACTGAAGCTTTCTTT. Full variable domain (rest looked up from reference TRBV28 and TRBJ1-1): DVKVTQSSRYLVKRTGEKVFLECVQDMDHENMFWYRQDPGLGLRLIYFSYDVKMKEKGDIPEGYSVSREKKERFSLILESASTNQTSMYLCASIGSPLNTEAFFGQGTRLTVV.

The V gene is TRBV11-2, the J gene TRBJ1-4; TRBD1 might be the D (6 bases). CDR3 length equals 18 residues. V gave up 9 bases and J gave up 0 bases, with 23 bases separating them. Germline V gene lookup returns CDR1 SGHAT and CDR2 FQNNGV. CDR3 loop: CARNSGGPKFATNEKLFF. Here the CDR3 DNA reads TGTGCCAGGAACTCGGGGGGCCCAAAATTTGCAACTAATGAAAAACTGTTTTTT.

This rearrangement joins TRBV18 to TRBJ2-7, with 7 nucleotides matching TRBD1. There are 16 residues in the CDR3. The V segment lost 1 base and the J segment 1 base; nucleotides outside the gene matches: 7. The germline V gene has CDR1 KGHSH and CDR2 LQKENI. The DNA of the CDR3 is TGTGCCAGCTCACCACAAAAAGTGGGACAGTCCTACGAGCAGTACTTC. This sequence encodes CASSPQKVGQSYEQYF.

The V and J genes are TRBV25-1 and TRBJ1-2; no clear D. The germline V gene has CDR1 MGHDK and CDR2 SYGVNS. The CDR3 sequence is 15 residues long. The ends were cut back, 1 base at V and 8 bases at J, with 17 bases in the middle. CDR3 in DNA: TGTGCCAGCAGTGAATTTGGGAGGGCCAATGAGGGCTACACCTTC. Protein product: CASSEFGRANEGYTF.

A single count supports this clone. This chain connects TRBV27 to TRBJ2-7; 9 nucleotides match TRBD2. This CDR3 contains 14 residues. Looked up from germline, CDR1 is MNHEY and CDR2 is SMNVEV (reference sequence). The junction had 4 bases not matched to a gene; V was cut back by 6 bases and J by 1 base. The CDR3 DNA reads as TGTGCCAGCAGCGAGCTAGCGGGGTCCTACGAGCAGTACTTC. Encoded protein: CASSELAGSYEQYF.

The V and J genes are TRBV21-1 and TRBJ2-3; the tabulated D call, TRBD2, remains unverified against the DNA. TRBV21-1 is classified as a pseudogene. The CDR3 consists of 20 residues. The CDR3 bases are TGTGCCAGCAGCAGACTAAAGCGGGACACCCCTGGAGAATGCTCAGATACGCAGTATTTT. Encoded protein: CASSRLKRDTPGECSDTQYF.

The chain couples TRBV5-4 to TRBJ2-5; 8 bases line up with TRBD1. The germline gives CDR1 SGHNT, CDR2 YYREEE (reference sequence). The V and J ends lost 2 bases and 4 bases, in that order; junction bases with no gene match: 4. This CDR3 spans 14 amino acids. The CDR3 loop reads CASSLGGTGETQYF. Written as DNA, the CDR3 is TGTGCCAGCAGCTTAGGAGGGACAGGAGAGACCCAGTACTTC.

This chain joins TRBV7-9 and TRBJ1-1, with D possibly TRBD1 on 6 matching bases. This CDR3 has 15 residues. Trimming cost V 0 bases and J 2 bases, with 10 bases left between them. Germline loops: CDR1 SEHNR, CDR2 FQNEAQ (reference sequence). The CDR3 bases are TGTGCCAGCAGCTTAGCCGCCAGGGGTAACACTGAAGCTTTCTTT. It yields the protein CASSLAARGNTEAFF.

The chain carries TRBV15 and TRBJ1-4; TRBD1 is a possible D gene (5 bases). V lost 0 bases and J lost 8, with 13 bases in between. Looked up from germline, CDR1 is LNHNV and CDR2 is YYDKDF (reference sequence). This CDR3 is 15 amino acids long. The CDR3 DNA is TGTGCCACCAGCAGAGATTTGGGGGAATCCGAAAAACTGTTTTTT. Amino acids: CATSRDLGESEKLFF.

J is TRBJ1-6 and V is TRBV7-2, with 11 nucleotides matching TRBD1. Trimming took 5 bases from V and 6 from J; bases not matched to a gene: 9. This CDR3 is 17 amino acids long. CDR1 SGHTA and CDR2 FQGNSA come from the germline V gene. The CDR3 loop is CASSLLGQGALNSPLHF. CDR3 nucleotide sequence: TGTGCCAGCAGCCTACTCGGACAGGGGGCGCTTAATTCACCCCTCCACTTT.

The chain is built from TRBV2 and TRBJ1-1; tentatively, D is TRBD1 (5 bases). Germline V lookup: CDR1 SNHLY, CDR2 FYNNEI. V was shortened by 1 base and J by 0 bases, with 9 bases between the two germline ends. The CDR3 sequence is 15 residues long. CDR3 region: CASSEGLGVNTEAFF. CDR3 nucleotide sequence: TGTGCCAGCAGTGAAGGCCTAGGGGTGAACACTGAAGCTTTCTTT.

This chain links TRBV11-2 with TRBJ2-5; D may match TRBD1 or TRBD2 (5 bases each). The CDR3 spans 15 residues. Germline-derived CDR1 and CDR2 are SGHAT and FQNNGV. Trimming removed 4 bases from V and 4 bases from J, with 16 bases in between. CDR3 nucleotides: TGTGCCAGCAGCTCTCCCCGGGACCCTCCAGAGACCCAGTACTTC. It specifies CASSSPRDPPETQYF.

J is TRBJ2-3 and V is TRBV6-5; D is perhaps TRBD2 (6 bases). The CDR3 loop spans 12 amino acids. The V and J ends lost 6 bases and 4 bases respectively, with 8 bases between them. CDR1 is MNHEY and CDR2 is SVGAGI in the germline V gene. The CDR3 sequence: CASRSSADTQYF. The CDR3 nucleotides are TGTGCCAGCAGATCTAGCGCAGATACGCAGTATTTT.

CDR3 sequence reads: CASSLSGTSGRAAEQFF. CDR3 coding DNA: TGTGCCAGCAGTTTGTCCGGGACTAGCGGGAGGGCCGCTGAGCAGTTCTTC. V usage is TRBV28 and J usage is TRBJ2-1; the match to TRBD2 covers 16 bases. From germline, CDR1 is MDHEN and CDR2 SYDVKM. The CDR3 loop spans 17 amino acids. V dropped 3 bases and J dropped 9; count of bases not matched to a gene: 8.